Reported below is one T cell receptor beta chain. This entry comes from a study of T cells after yellow fever vaccination. The CDR3 covers 11 residues. Germline CDR1 reads DFQATT; CDR2 reads SNEGSKA (reference sequence). Between the trimmed V and J ends, which lost 3 bases and 10 bases, there was a span of 10 bases. Generation of TCR cDNA used 5'RACE template switching (which added a universal primer site and UMIs). TCRdb re-called the 5' RACE reads with MiXCR, one entry per CDR3 protein. Here the sample spans about 630,000 distinct CDR3 sequences, more than 9% being singletons. The chain has TRBV20-1 and TRBJ2-1; D may be TRBD2 (5 bases). The source was PBMCs, collected on the day of the yellow fever booster vaccination. The sequence came from a man in his thirties or forties who received the YFV17D yellow fever vaccine. CDR3 sequence reads: CSASDGNEQFF. The CDR3 DNA reads as TGCAGTGCTAGCGACGGGAACGAGCAGTTCTTC.